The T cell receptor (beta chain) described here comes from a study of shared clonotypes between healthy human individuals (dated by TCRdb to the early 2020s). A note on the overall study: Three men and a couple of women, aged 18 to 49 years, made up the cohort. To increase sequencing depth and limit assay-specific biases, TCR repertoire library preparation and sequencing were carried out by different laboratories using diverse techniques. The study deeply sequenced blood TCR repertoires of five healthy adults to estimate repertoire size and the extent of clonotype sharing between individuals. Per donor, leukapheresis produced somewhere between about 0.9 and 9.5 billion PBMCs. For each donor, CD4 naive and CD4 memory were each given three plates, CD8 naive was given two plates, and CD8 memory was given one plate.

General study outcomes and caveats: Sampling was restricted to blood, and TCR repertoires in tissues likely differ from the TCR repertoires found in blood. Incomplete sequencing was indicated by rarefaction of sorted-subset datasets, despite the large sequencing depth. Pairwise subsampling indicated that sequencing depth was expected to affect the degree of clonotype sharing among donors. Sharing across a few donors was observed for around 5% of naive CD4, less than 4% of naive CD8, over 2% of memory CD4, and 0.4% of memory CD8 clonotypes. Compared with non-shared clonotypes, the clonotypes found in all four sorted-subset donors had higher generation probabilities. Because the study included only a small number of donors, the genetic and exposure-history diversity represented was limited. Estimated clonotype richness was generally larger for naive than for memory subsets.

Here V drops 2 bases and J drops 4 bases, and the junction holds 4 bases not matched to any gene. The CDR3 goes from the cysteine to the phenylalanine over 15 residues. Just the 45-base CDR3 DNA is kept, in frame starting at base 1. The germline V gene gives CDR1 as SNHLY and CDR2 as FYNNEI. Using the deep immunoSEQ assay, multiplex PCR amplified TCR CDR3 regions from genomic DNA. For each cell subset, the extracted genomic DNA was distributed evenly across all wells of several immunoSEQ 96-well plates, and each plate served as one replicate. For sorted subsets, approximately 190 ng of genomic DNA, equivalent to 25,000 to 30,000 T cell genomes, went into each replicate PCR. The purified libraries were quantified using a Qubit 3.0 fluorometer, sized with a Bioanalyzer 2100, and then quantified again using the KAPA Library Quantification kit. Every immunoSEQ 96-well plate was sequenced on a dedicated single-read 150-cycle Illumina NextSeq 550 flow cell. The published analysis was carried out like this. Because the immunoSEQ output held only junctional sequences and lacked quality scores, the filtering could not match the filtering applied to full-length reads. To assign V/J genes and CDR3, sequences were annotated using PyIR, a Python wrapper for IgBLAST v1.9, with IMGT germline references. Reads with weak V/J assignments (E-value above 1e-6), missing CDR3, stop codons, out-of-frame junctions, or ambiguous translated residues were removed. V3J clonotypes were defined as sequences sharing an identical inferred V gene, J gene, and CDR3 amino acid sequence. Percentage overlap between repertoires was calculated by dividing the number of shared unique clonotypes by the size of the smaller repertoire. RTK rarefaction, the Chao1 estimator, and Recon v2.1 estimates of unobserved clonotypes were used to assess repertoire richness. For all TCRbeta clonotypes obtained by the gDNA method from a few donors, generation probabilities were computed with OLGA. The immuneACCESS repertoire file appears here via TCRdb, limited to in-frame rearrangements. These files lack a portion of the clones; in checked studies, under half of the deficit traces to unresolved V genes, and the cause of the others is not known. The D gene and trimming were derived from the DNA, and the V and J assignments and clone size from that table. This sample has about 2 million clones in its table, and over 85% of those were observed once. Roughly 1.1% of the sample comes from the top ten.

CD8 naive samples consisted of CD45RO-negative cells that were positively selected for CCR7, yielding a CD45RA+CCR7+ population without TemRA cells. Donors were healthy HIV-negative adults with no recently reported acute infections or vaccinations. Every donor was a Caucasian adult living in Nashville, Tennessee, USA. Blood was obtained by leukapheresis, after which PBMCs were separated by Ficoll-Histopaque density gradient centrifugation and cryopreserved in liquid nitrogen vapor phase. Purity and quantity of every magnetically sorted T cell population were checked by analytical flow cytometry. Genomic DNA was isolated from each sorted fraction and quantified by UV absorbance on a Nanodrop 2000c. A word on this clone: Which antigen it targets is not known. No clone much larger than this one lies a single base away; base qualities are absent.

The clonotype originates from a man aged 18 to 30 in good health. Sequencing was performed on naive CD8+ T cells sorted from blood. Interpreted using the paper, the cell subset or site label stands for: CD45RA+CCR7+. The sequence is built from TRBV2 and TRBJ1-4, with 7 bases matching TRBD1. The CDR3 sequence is CASSEPTGNNEKLFF. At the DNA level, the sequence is TGTGCCAGCAGTGAACCGACAGGGAATAATGAAAAACTGTTTTTT.